This T cell receptor beta chain was observed in a study of blood T cell repertoires in COVID-19. The authors' processing: Amplification from reference gene primers served as the basis for estimated nucleated cell counts. Sequencing used immunoSEQ multiplex PCR; TCRdb keeps in-frame clones, though not all of them. The V and J calls and clone size are taken from that table; D and trimming were inferred from the DNA. Of roughly 80,000 clones in the sample, more than 75% were seen once. This clone has a handful of counts. The receptor was isolated from a woman between 55 and 75 years old with acute or convalescent COVID-19. The material sequenced was peripheral blood.

CDR3 in amino acids: CASSLDSHGYTF. The CDR3 DNA sequence: TGCGCCAGCAGCTTAGACAGTCATGGCTACACCTTC. The V and J genes are TRBV5-1 and TRBJ1-2; maybe TRBD1 (5 bases). Trimming took 2 bases from V and 6 from J, leaving 8 bases between them. CDR3 length: 12 residues. Germline lookup yields CDR1 SGHRS and CDR2 YFSETQ.